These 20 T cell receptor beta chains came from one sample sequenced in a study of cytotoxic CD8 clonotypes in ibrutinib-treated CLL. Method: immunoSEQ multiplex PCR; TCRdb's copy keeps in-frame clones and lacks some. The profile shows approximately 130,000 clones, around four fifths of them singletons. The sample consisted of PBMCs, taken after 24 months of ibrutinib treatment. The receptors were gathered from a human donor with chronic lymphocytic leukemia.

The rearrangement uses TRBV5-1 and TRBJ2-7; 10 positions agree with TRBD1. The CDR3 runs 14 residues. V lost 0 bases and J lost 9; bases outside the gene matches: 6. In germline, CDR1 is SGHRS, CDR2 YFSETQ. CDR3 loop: CASSLEGQGIGQYF. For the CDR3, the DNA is TGCGCCAGCAGCTTGGAGGGACAGGGGATCGGGCAGTACTTC.

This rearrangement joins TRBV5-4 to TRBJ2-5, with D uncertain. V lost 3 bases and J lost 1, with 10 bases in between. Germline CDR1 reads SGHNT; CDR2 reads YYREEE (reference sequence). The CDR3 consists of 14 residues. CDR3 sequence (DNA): TGTGCCAGCAGCTCTCAAAGACCCCAAGAGACCCAGTACTTC. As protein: CASSSQRPQETQYF.

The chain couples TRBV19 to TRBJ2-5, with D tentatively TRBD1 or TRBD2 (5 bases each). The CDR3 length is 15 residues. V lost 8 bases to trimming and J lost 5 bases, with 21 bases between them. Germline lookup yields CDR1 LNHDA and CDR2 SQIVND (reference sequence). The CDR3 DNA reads TGTGCCAGTGGCCCGGGAAGGGCTGGACACGAGACCCAGTACTTC. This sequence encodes CASGPGRAGHETQYF.

The CDR3 region is CASSASTGSGYTF. The CDR3 nucleotides read TGTGCCAGCAGCGCTTCAACAGGGTCGGGCTACACCTTC. This chain connects TRBV9 to TRBJ1-2, with a weak D call TRBD1 (6 bases). CDR1 and CDR2 (germline): SGDLS, YYNGEE. V dropped 3 bases and J dropped 8 bases, with 14 bases sitting between them. The CDR3 is 13 amino acids.

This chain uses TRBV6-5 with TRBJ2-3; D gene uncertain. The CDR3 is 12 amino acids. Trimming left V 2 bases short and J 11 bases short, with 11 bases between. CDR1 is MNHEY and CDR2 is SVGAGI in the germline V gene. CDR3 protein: CASSYRTLKQYF. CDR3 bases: TGTGCCAGCAGTTACCGAACACTCAAGCAGTATTTT.

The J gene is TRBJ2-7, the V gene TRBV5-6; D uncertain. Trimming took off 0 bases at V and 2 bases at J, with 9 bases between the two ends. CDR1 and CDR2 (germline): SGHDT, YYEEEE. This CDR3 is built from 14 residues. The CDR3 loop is CASSLGPLAYEQYF. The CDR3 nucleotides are TGTGCCAGCAGCTTGGGGCCACTCGCCTACGAGCAGTACTTC. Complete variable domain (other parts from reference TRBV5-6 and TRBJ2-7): DAGVTQSPTHLIKTRGQQVTLRCSPKSGHDTVSWYQQALGQGPQFIFQYYEEEERQRGNFPDRFSGHQFPNYSSELNVNALLLGDSALYLCASSLGPLAYEQYFGPGTRLTVT.

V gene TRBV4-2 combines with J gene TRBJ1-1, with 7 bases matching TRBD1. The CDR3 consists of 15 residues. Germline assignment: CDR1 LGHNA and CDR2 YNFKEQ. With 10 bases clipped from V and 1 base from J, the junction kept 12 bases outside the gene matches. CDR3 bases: TGTGCCACCCGCAGGGGGGGGATCGGGAACACTGAAGCTTTCTTT. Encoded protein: CATRRGGIGNTEAFF.

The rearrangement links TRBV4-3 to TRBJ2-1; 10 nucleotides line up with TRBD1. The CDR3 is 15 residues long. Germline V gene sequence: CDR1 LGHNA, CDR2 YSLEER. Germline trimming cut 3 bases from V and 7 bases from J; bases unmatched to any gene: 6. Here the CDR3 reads CASSQGDRGRNEQFF. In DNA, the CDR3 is TGCGCCAGCAGCCAGGGGGACAGGGGAAGGAATGAGCAGTTCTTC.

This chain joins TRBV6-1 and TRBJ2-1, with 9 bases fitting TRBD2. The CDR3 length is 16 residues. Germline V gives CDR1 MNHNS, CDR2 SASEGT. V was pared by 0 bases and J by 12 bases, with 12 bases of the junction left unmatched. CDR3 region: CASSEAARGLAGMQFF. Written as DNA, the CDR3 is TGTGCCAGCAGTGAAGCCGCCCGTGGGCTAGCGGGGATGCAGTTCTTC.

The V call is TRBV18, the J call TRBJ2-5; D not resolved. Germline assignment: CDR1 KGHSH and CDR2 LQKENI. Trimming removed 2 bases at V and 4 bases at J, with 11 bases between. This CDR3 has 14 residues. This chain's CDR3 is CASSPFISPETQYF. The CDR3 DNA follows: TGTGCCAGCTCACCATTTATCTCCCCAGAGACCCAGTACTTC.

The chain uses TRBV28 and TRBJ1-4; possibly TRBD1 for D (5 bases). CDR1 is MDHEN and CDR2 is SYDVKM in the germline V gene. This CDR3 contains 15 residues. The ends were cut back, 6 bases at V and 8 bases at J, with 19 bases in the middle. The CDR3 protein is CASSDGGRGLEKLFF. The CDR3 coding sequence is TGTGCCAGCAGCGACGGTGGTAGGGGCCTAGAAAAACTGTTTTTT.

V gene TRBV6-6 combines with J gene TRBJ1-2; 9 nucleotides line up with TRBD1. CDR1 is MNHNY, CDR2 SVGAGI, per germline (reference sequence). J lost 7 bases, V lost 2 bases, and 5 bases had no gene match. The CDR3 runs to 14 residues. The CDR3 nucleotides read TGTGCCAGCAGTTACGGGGACAGGGCTTCTGGCTACACCTTC. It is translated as CASSYGDRASGYTF.

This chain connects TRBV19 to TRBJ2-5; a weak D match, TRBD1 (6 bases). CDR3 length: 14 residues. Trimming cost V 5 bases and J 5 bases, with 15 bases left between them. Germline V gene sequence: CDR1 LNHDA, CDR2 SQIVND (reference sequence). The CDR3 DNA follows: TGTGCCAGTAGTCAAGGGAACAGGGCTGAGACCCAGTACTTC. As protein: CASSQGNRAETQYF.

The CDR3 region has the DNA TGCGCCAGCAGCTTGGAGGGGACAGGGTCCGTATACGAGCAGTACTTC. It translates to CASSLEGTGSVYEQYF. This chain connects TRBV5-1 to TRBJ2-7, with 9 positions matching TRBD1. Looked up from germline, CDR1 is SGHRS and CDR2 is YFSETQ. J was trimmed by 4 bases and V by 0 bases; bases with no gene match: 8. CDR3 length equals 16 residues.

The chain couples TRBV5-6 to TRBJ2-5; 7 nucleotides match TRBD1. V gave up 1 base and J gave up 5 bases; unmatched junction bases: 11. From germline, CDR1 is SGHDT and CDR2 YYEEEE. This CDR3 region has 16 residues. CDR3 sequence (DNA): TGTGCCAGCAGCTTGATGGCCAGGGGGACCAAGGAGACCCAGTACTTC. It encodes CASSLMARGTKETQYF.

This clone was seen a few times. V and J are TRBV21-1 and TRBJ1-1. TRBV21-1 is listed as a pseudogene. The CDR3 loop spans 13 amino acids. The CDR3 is CASASGKNTEAFF. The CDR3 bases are TGTGCCAGCGCTAGTGGGAAGAACACTGAAGCTTTCTTT.

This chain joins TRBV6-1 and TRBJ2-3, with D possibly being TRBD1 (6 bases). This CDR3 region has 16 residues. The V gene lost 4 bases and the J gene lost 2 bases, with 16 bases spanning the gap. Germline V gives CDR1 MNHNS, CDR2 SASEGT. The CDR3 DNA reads TGTGCCAGCAGTGGGCCCGACAGGATTTACACAGATACGCAGTATTTT. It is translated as CASSGPDRIYTDTQYF.

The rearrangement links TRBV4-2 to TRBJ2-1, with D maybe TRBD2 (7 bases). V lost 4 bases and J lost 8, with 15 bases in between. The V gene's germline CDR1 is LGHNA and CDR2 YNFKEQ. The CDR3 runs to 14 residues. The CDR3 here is CASSLGGGRDEQFF. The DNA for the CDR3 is TGTGCCAGCAGCCTTGGGGGGGGGCGCGATGAGCAGTTCTTC.

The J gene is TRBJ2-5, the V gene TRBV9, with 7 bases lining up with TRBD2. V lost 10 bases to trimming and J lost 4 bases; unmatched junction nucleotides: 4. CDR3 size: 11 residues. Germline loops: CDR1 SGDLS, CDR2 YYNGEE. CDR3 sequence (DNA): TGTGCCTCGGGGGGTAGAGAGACCCAGTACTTC. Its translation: CASGGRETQYF.

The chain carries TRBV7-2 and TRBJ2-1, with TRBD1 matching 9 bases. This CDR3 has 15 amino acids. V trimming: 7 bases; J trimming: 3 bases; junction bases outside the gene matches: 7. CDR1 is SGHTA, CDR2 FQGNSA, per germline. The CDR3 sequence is CASNVGQGFYNEQFF. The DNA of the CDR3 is TGTGCCAGCAATGTCGGACAGGGGTTCTACAATGAGCAGTTCTTC. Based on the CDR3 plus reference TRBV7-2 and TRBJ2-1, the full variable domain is GAGVSQSPSNKVTEKGKDVELRCDPISGHTALYWYRQSLGQGLEFLIYFQGNSAPDKSGLPSDRFSAERTGGSVSTLTIQRTQQEDSAVYLCASNVGQGFYNEQFFGPGTRLTVL.